This T cell receptor (beta chain) was sequenced during a study of blood T cell repertoires in COVID-19. Study at large: Italy, Spain and the United States were the sources of the convalescent and acute COVID-19 samples.

Germline V gene lookup returns CDR1 MNHEY and CDR2 SVGEGT. The CDR3 consists of 14 residues. V was shortened by 6 bases and J by 6 bases, with 15 bases between the two germline ends. Only in-frame clones appear in the TCRdb table, and some are missing; sequencing was by immunoSEQ multiplex PCR. The repertoire includes tens of thousands of clones, around 94% of them detected once, and around 0.8% sits in the top ten. Seattle patients were enrolled while actively infected and followed longitudinally. This clone appeared once. This clonotype was obtained from a woman in her 70s with COVID-19, enrolled during active disease. The sequencing input was peripheral blood. This chain joins TRBV6-2 or TRBV6-3 and TRBJ1-5, with D possibly matching TRBD1 (6 bases). CDR3 DNA: TGTGCCAGCAGCGGTGAGGGGGGGCGTCAGCCCCAGCATTTT. Translation: CASSGEGGRQPQHF.